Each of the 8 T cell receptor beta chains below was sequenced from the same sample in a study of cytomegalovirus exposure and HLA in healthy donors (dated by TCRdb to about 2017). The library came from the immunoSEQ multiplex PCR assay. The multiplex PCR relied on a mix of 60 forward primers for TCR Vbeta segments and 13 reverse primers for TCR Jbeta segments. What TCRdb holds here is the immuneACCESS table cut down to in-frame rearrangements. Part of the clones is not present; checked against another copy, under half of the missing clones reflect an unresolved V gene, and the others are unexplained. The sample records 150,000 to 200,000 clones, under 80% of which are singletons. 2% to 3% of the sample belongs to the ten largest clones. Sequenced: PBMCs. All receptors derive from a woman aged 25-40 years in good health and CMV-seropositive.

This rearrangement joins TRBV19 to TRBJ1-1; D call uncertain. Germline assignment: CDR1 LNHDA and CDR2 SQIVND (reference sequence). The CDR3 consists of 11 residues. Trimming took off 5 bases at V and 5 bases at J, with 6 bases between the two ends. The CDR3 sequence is CASSHRTEAFF. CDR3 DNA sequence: TGTGCCAGTAGTCATCGGACTGAAGCTTTCTTT.

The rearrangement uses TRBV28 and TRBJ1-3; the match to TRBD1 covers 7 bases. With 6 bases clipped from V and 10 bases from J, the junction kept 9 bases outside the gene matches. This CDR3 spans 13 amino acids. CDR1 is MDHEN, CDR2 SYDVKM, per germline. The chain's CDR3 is CASSPGTEQTIYF. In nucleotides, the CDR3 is TGTGCCAGCAGCCCCGGGACAGAACAGACCATATATTTT.

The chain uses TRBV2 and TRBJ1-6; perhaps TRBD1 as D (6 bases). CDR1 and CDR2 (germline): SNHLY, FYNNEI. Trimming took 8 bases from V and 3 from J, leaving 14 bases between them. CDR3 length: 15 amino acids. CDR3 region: CASARDTIYNSPLHF. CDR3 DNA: TGTGCCAGCGCCCGGGACACCATCTATAATTCACCCCTCCACTTT. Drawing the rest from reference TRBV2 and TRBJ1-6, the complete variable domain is EPEVTQTPSHQVTQMGQEVILRCVPISNHLYFYWYRQILGQKVEFLVSFYNNEISEKSEIFDDQFSVERPDGSNFTLKIRSTKLEDSAMYFCASARDTIYNSPLHFGNGTRLTVT.

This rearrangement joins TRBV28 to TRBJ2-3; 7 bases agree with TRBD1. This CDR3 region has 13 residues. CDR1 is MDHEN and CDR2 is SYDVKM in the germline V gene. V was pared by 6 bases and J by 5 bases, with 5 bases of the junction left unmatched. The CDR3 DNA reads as TGTGCCAGCAGCCGAACAGGGGAAGATACGCAGTATTTT. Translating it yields CASSRTGEDTQYF. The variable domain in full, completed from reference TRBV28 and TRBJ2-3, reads DVKVTQSSRYLVKRTGEKVFLECVQDMDHENMFWYRQDPGLGLRLIYFSYDVKMKEKGDIPEGYSVSREKKERFSLILESASTNQTSMYLCASSRTGEDTQYFGPGTRLTVL.

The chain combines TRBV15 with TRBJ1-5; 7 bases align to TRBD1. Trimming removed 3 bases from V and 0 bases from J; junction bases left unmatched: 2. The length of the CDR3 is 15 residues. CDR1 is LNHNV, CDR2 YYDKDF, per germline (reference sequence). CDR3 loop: CATSSRGDSNQPQHF. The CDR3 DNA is TGTGCCACCAGCAGCAGGGGGGATAGCAATCAGCCCCAGCATTTT. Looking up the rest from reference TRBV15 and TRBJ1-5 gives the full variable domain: DAMVIQNPRYQVTQFGKPVTLSCSQTLNHNVMYWYQQKSSQAPKLLFHYYDKDFNNEADTPDNFQSRRPNTSFCFLDIRSPGLGDTAMYLCATSSRGDSNQPQHFGDGTRLSIL.

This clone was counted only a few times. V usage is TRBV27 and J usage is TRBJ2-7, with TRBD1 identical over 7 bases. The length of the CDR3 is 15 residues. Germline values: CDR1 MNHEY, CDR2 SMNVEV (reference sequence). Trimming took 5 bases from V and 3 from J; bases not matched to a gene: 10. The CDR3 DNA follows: TGTGCCAGCAGTAGGCGCCAGGGGGTTGACTACGAGCAGTACTTC. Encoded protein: CASSRRQGVDYEQYF.

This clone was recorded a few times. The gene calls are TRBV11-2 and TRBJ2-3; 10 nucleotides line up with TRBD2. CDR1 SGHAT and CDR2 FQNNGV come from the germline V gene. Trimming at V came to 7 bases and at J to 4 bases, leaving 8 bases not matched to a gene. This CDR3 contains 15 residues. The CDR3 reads CASTQAGGYADTQYF. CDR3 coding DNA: TGTGCCAGCACCCAAGCGGGGGGGTATGCAGATACGCAGTATTTT.

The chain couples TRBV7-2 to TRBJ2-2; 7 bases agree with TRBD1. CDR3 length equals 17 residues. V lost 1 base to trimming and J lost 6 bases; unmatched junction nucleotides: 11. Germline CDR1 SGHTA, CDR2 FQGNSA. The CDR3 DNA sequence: TGTGCCAGCAGCTTAGAGGGGGCAGGGACCCTCTCCGGGGAGCTGTTTTTT. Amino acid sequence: CASSLEGAGTLSGELFF.